This T cell receptor (beta chain) was identified in a study of Ad26.COV2.S vaccination and SARS-CoV-2 variants. Background on the study: In the study, Ad26.COV2.S was injected intramuscularly once, or twice 56 days apart.

Treatment reported: 15 to 20 received Ad26.COV2.S at low or high dose, single or two shots; about 5 received placebo; per-sample allocation not given. At day 63 after the first vaccine or placebo injection, samples were drawn. Germline assignment: CDR1 MGHRA and CDR2 YSYEKL. J lost 6 bases, V lost 4 bases, and 14 bases had no gene match. The CDR3 runs 18 residues. Profiling relied on immunoSEQ multiplex PCR, and the TCRdb table lists in-frame clones only, not all of them. The sample shows about 440,000 clones, roughly 87% of them seen only once. The chain uses TRBV4-1 and TRBJ2-3, with TRBD2 matching over 12 bases. Sequencing used peripheral blood, obtained in a trial of Ad26.COV2.S vaccine versus placebo. The clonotype originates from a person aged 18-65 years who received the Ad26.COV2.S COVID-19 vaccine or a placebo. In nucleotides, the CDR3 is TGCGCCAGCAGCCCCCCGCCGCGACTAGCGGGAGTATCGGATACGCAGTATTTT. The encoded protein is CASSPPPRLAGVSDTQYF.